The 11 T cell receptor beta chains reported below all come from one sample, sequenced in a study of T cells after somatic rescue of genetic block. Clones were sequenced by immunoSEQ multiplex PCR, and TCRdb holds only the in-frame ones, with some missing. The table has approximately 88,000 clones, 85% to 90% seen once. The sequencing input was peripheral blood mononuclear cells (PBMCs). These receptors originate from a woman aged 18-29 years.

This clone was counted a single time. This sequence joins TRBV19 and TRBJ2-7; 7 bases match TRBD2. Germline assignment: CDR1 LNHDA and CDR2 SQIVND (reference sequence). V lost 3 bases and J lost 6; bases outside the gene matches: 2. The CDR3 is made up of 12 amino acids. The CDR3, as DNA: TGTGCCAGTAGTATGGGGGGGGTCGAGCAGTACTTC. Amino acids: CASSMGGVEQYF.

The V gene is TRBV9, the J gene TRBJ1-1; TRBD1 matches 10 bases. The length of the CDR3 is 14 residues. Germline-derived CDR1 and CDR2 are SGDLS and YYNGEE. After removal of 0 bases from V and 4 bases from J, the junction contained 0 bases not matched to a gene. The CDR3 DNA follows: TGTGCCAGCAGCGTAGGGACAGGGGGCACTGAAGCTTTCTTT. Translated, it gives CASSVGTGGTEAFF.

The rearrangement links TRBV5-1 to TRBJ2-3; D unclear. The germline V gene encodes CDR1 SGHRS and CDR2 YFSETQ. The CDR3 has 17 amino acids. V was cut by 1 base and J by 0 bases, with 15 bases left in between. The CDR3 loop reads CASSLFRSLASTDTQYF. DNA of the CDR3: TGCGCCAGCAGCTTGTTTCGGTCTCTCGCTAGCACAGATACGCAGTATTTT.

This sequence joins TRBV28 and TRBJ2-3; D remains unclear. The V gene's germline CDR1 is MDHEN and CDR2 SYDVKM. The CDR3 sequence is 12 residues long. The V end was cut by 5 bases, the J end by 5 bases, with 8 bases between. CDR3 bases: TGTGCCAGCAGTCCCGAGGAAGATACGCAGTATTTT. This codes for CASSPEEDTQYF.

The chain uses TRBV13 and TRBJ2-2, with 8 bases lining up with TRBD1. CDR3 length equals 16 residues. The J segment lost 1 base and the V segment lost 5 bases, leaving 6 bases of the junction unmatched. Germline assignment: CDR1 PRHDT and CDR2 FYEKMQ (reference sequence). As DNA, the CDR3 is TGTGCCAGCAGCCGGACAGGGAGCTTGAACACCGGGGAGCTGTTTTTT. This translates into CASSRTGSLNTGELFF.

The chain couples TRBV19 to TRBJ2-1; no firm D call. Germline V CDR1 and CDR2: LNHDA, SQIVND (reference sequence). V lost 9 bases and J lost 0, with 15 bases in between. This CDR3 is 15 amino acids long. Here the CDR3 DNA reads TGTGCCAGCCAGAGAATCCCAGGCTCCTACAATGAGCAGTTCTTC. Translated, it gives CASQRIPGSYNEQFF.

The chain recombines TRBV5-6 with TRBJ1-5; D gene ambiguous. The CDR3 contains 16 residues. The germline V gene has CDR1 SGHDT and CDR2 YYEEEE. Trimming cost V 1 base and J 0 bases, with 11 bases left between them. In DNA, the CDR3 is TGTGCCAGCAGCTTGTTCGGCGCGAATAGCAATCAGCCCCAGCATTTT. This gives the protein CASSLFGANSNQPQHF.

This chain links TRBV27 with TRBJ2-1, with D perhaps matching TRBD1 or TRBD2 (6 bases each). The CDR3 length is 14 residues. V lost 4 bases and J 4 bases, leaving 11 bases between the germline ends. CDR1 MNHEY and CDR2 SMNVEV come from the germline V gene (reference sequence). The CDR3 sequence: CASSWGDTYNEQFF. For the CDR3, the DNA is TGTGCCAGCAGTTGGGGGGACACATACAATGAGCAGTTCTTC.

Only one count was recorded for this clone. The V and J genes are TRBV7-2 and TRBJ2-5; TRBD2 aligns across 7 bases. The CDR3 sequence is 14 residues long. J gave up 7 bases and V 4 bases, and 9 bases lay outside the gene matches. Germline assignment: CDR1 SGHTA and CDR2 FQGNSA. In DNA form, the CDR3 reads TGTGCCAGCAGCTCCCTACTAGCGAGAGGGACCCAGTACTTC. Translated, it gives CASSSLLARGTQYF.

The chain combines TRBV5-1 with TRBJ2-4; D perhaps matches TRBD2 (6 bases). This CDR3 comprises 15 residues. From germline, CDR1 is SGHRS and CDR2 YFSETQ. Trimming pared 3 bases from V and 8 bases from J, leaving 18 bases between. The CDR3 reads CASSWEGRTGDIQYF. CDR3 in DNA: TGCGCCAGCAGCTGGGAAGGGCGGACGGGAGACATTCAGTACTTC.

This clone has a single count. This chain connects TRBV6-4 to TRBJ1-2; tentative D call: TRBD1 (6 bases). Trimming removed 5 bases at V and 4 bases at J, with 11 bases between. There are 13 residues in the CDR3. CDR1 MRHNA and CDR2 SNTAGT come from the germline V gene. CDR3 protein: CASSRGGGYGYTF. The CDR3 region has the DNA TGTGCCAGCAGTAGGGGGGGTGGCTATGGCTACACCTTC.